The rows below give T cell receptor beta chains drawn from one sample of a study of OX40 agonist ivuxolimab in advanced cancers. The assay was immunoSEQ multiplex PCR, and TCRdb's table has in-frame clones only and misses some. Altogether about 71,000 clones are present, about 81% being singletons, with the ten largest covering 4.5% to 6%. The sample in question was CD4+ or CD8+ T cells sorted from blood, obtained in a trial of the OX40 agonist ivuxolimab. The receptors derive from an adult with an advanced solid tumor such as melanoma, head and neck, liver or kidney cancer. CDR3s include the opening cysteine and the closing phenylalanine or tryptophan. D genes are given only for firm matches. Where a row states a size, it is once, few, many or the class of an expanded clone; other rows omit it.

TRBV20-1	TRBJ2-7	.	.	CSAPQGYEQYF	TGCAGTGCTCCTCAGGGTTACGAGCAGTACTTC
TRBV7-9	TRBJ2-5	.	few	CASSFDLTGRQETQYF	TGTGCCAGCAGCTTCGACCTTACCGGGCGGCAAGAGACCCAGTACTTC
TRBV30	TRBJ2-7	.	.	CACRDLGEQYF	TGTGCCTGTCGGGACCTTGGCGAGCAGTACTTC
TRBV7-2	TRBJ2-1	.	.	CASSPGQGFMYNEQFF	TGTGCCAGCAGCCCCGGCCAGGGGTTTATGTATAATGAGCAGTTCTTC
TRBV18	TRBJ2-7	TRBD1	.	CASSHTARQGGYEQYF	TGTGCCAGCTCTCACACCGCGAGACAGGGGGGGTACGAGCAGTACTTC
TRBV2	TRBJ2-7	.	few	CASSVQASYEQYF	TGTGCCAGCAGTGTACAGGCCTCCTACGAGCAGTACTTC
TRBV4-1	TRBJ1-1	.	.	CASSQVDTEKAFF	TGTGCCAGCAGCCAGGTAGACACGGAGAAAGCTTTCTTT
TRBV15	TRBJ2-1	.	.	CATSRERQEYNEQFF	TGTGCCACCAGCAGAGAAAGACAGGAGTACAATGAGCAGTTCTTC
TRBV11-2	TRBJ2-3	.	.	CASSHTWTAGAQYF	TGTGCCAGCAGCCATACCTGGACCGCCGGCGCGCAGTATTTT
TRBV7-6	TRBJ1-1	TRBD1	.	CASSSQGSLITEAFF	TGTGCCAGCAGCTCACAGGGGAGTTTAATCACTGAAGCTTTCTTT
TRBV5-4	TRBJ2-5	TRBD1	.	CASSLDPDRAETQYF	TGTGCCAGCAGCCTGGACCCAGACAGGGCAGAGACCCAGTACTTC
TRBV15	TRBJ2-3	.	.	CATSGTGSTDTQYF	TGTGCCACCAGCGGAACAGGTAGCACAGATACGCAGTATTTT
TRBV7-6	TRBJ1-1	.	.	CASSPGGTEAFF	TGTGCCAGCAGCCCCGGAGGAACTGAAGCTTTCTTT
TRBV29-1	TRBJ2-7	.	.	CSASGHIDYEQYF	TGCAGCGCTTCAGGACATATAGACTACGAGCAGTACTTC
TRBV9	TRBJ2-7	.	.	CASSVEGWGFGDEQYF	TGTGCCAGCAGCGTAGAAGGTTGGGGGTTCGGCGACGAGCAGTACTTC
TRBV6-4	TRBJ2-2	.	.	CASSDSVGGTGELFF	TGTGCCAGCAGTGACTCGGTTGGGGGCACCGGGGAGCTGTTTTTT
TRBV6-5	TRBJ2-1	.	.	CAIGSHNEQFF	TGTGCTATCGGGAGTCACAATGAGCAGTTCTTC
TRBV5-1	TRBJ2-7	TRBD2	.	CASSLAGTSSLYEQYF	TGCGCCAGCAGCTTGGCAGGGACTAGCAGCCTCTACGAGCAGTACTTC
TRBV4-1	TRBJ2-7	TRBD2	few	CASSLSRASGRATYEQYF	TGCGCCAGCAGCCTCTCCCGGGCTAGCGGGAGGGCCACCTACGAGCAGTACTTC
TRBV28	TRBJ1-2	.	.	CASSFTGGGYGYTF	TGTGCCAGCAGTTTCACTGGAGGGGGCTATGGCTACACCTTC
TRBV5-1	TRBJ2-5	.	.	CASRLGLNFRRETQYF	TGCGCCAGCAGACTGGGACTGAACTTTCGGCGGGAGACCCAGTACTTC
TRBV6-1	TRBJ2-3	TRBD2	.	CASSDWAGGRTDTQYF	TGTGCCAGCAGTGATTGGGCGGGGGGTCGCACAGATACGCAGTATTTT
TRBV5-4	TRBJ1-6	.	once	CASSLDLMGNSPLHF	TGTGCCAGCAGCTTGGACCTCATGGGGAATTCACCCCTCCACTTT
TRBV7-2	TRBJ1-2	.	.	CASAVGRTYSGYTF	TGTGCCAGCGCCGTCGGACGGACCTATTCTGGCTACACCTTC